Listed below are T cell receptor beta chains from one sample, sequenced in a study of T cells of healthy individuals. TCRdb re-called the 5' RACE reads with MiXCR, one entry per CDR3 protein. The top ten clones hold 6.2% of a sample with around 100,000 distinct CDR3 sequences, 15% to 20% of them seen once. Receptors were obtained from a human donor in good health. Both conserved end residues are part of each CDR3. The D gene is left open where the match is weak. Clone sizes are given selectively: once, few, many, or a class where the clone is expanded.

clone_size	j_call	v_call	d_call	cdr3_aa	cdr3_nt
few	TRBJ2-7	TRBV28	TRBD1	CASSIPGTGDYEQYF	TGTGCCAGCAGCATCCCCGGGACAGGGGACTACGAGCAGTACTTC
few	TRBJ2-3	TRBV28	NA	CASSLEKDTDTQYF	TGTGCCAGCAGTTTGGAAAAGGACACAGATACGCAGTATTTT
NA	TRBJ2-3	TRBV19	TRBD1	CASSQGTGGTDTQYF	TGTGCCAGTAGTCAAGGGACAGGGGGCACAGATACGCAGTATTTT
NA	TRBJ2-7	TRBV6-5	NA	CASSLEGGFEQYF	TGTGCCAGCAGCCTCGAAGGAGGTTTCGAGCAGTACTTC
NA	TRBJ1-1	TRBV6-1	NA	CASRSGGQVTEAFF	TGTGCCAGCAGATCGGGGGGACAAGTCACTGAAGCTTTCTTT
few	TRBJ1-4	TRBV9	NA	CASSVGGVLTRNEKLFF	TGTGCCAGCAGCGTGGGGGGGGTCTTAACGCGTAATGAAAAACTGTTTTTT
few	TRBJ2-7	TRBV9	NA	CASSVDPRGEQYF	TGTGCCAGCAGCGTAGATCCCAGAGGCGAGCAGTACTTC
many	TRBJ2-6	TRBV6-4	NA	CASSDSGASGANVLTF	TGTGCCAGCAGTGACTCGGGGGCGTCTGGGGCCAACGTCCTGACTTTC
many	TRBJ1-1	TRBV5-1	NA	CASSLEIQTEAFF	TGCGCCAGCAGCTTGGAAATCCAGACTGAAGCTTTCTTT
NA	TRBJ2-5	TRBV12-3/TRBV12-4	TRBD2	CASRLAGVETQYF	TGTGCCAGCAGATTAGCGGGAGTAGAGACCCAGTACTTC
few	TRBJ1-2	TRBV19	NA	CASSPGDGYGYTF	TGTGCCAGCAGTCCCGGGGACGGGTATGGCTACACCTTC
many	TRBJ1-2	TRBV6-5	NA	CASSAWDYGYTF	TGTGCCAGCAGTGCCTGGGACTATGGCTACACCTTC
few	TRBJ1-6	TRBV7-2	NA	CASSLQGWDSPLHF	TGTGCCAGCAGTTTACAGGGTTGGGATTCACCCCTCCACTTT
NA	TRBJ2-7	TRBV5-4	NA	CASSSIYPPYEQYF	TGTGCCAGCAGCTCGATTTACCCCCCCTACGAGCAGTACTTC
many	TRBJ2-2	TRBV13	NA	CASSLGRRGTGELFF	TGTGCCAGCAGCTTAGGCCGGCGTGGAACCGGGGAGCTGTTTTTT
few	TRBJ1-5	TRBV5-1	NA	CASSLDSGRQPQHF	TGCGCCAGCAGCTTGGACAGCGGCCGTCAGCCCCAGCATTTT
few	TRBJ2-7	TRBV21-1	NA	CASSKTAPYRAYEQYF	TGTGCCAGCAGTAAGACAGCACCCTACCGGGCCTACGAGCAGTACTTC
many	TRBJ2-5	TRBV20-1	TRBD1	CSAGDRGETQYF	TGCAGTGCAGGGGACAGGGGGGAGACCCAGTACTTC
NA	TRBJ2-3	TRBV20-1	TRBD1	CSARPMDRGRDTQYF	TGCAGTGCTAGACCTATGGACAGGGGGCGAGATACGCAGTATTTT
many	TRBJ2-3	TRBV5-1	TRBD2	CASSFRGGALDTQYF	TGCGCCAGCAGCTTTCGCGGGGGGGCCTTAGATACGCAGTATTTT
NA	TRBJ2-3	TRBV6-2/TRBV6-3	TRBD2	CASRLTSVSTDTQYF	TGTGCCAGCAGACTGACTAGCGTTTCCACAGATACGCAGTATTTT
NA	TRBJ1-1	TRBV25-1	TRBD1	CASSEGGTGGAFF	TGTGCCAGCAGTGAAGGGGGGACAGGGGGAGCTTTCTTT
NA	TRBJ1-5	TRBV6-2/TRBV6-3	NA	CASSYGSGNQPQHF	TGTGCCAGCAGTTACGGAAGCGGCAATCAGCCCCAGCATTTT
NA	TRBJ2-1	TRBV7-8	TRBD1	CASSLGQLGNEQLF	TGTGCCAGCAGCCTGGGACAGCTCGGGAATGAGCAGTTATTC
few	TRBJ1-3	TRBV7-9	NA	CASSLAGSHTIYF	TGTGCCAGCAGCTTAGCAGGGTCGCACACCATATATTTT
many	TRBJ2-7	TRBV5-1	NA	CASSLARASYEQYF	TGCGCCAGCAGCTTGGCGCGAGCCTCCTACGAGCAGTACTTC
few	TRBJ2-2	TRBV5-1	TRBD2	CASSVGLLMAGELFF	TGCGCCAGCAGCGTGGGACTATTAATGGCCGGGGAGCTGTTTTTT
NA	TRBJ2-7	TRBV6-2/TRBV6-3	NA	CASSYSGLGEQYF	TGTGCCAGCAGTTACTCGGGCCTGGGAGAGCAGTACTTC
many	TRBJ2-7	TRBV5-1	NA	CASSRREGYEQYF	TGCGCCAGCAGCCGCAGGGAAGGCTACGAGCAGTACTTC
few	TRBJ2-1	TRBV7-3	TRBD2	CASSLASGGNEQFF	TGTGCCAGCAGCCTCGCTAGCGGGGGCAATGAGCAGTTCTTC
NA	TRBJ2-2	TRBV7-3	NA	CASSLIPLASGTGELFF	TGTGCCAGCAGCTTAATACCCCTAGCTTCCGGTACCGGGGAGCTGTTTTTT
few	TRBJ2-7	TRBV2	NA	CASSETGLSSYEQYF	TGTGCCAGCAGTGAAACGGGGCTGAGCTCCTACGAGCAGTACTTC
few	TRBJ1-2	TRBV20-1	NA	CSARLVSPYGYTF	TGCAGTGCTAGGCTGGTGTCTCCCTATGGCTACACCTTC
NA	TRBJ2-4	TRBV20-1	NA	CSARGGGPRINIQYF	TGCAGTGCTAGAGGAGGGGGGCCGCGGATAAACATTCAGTACTTC
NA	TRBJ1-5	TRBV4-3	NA	CASSLGTNSNQPQHF	TGCGCCAGCAGCCTAGGGACAAATAGCAATCAGCCCCAGCATTTT
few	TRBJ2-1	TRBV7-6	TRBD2	CASSLVPLEMTSGGYNEQFF	TGTGCCAGCAGCTTAGTCCCCCTCGAAATGACTAGCGGGGGGTACAATGAGCAGTTCTTC
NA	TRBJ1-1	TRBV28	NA	CASSLYRDEAFF	TGTGCCAGCAGTTTGTACAGGGATGAAGCTTTCTTT